The TCR beta chain described here comes from a study of identical twins. After removal of 5 bases from V and 3 bases from J, the junction contained 10 bases not matched to a gene. CDR3 length equals 17 residues. The germline V gene has CDR1 SEHNR and CDR2 FQNEAQ (reference sequence). TCRdb reprocessed the 5' RACE reads via MiXCR and lists one record per CDR3 protein. The table includes hundreds of thousands of distinct CDR3 sequences, 9% to 15% detected once. This clonotype was picked up a small number of times. The antigen is not known. Study-wide points: Models, which agreed with sharing between unrelated individuals, nonetheless underestimated the out-of-frame TCR alpha sharing seen in monozygotic twins. The more abundant beta clonotypes in cord blood had fewer insertions, and memory repertoires did not show this.

These data also formed part of another study, on yellow fever vaccine responses in identical twins.

The material sequenced was CD8+ T cells sorted from blood. The rearrangement joins TRBV7-9 to TRBJ2-3; 11 nucleotides agree with TRBD2. The source is a young woman in good health. CDR3 coding DNA: TGTGCCAGCAGCGCCGGGACTAGCGGAGGAGGAACAGATACGCAGTATTTT. The encoded protein is CASSAGTSGGGTDTQYF.